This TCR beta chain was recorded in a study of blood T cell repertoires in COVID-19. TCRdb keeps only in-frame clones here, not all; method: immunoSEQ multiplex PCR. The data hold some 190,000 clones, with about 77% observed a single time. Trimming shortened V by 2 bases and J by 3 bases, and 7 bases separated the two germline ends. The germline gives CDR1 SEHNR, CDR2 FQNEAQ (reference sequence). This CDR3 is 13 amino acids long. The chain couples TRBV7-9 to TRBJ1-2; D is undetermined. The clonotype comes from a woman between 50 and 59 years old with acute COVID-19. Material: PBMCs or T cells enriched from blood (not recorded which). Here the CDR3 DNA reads TGTGCCAGCAGCTTACAAACAGACTATGGCTACACCTTC. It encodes CASSLQTDYGYTF. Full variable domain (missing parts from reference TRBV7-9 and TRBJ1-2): DTGVSQNPRHKITKRGQNVTFRCDPISEHNRLYWYRQTLGQGPEFLTYFQNEAQLEKSRLLSDRFSAERPKGSFSTLEIQRTEQGDSAMYLCASSLQTDYGYTFGSGTRLTVV.